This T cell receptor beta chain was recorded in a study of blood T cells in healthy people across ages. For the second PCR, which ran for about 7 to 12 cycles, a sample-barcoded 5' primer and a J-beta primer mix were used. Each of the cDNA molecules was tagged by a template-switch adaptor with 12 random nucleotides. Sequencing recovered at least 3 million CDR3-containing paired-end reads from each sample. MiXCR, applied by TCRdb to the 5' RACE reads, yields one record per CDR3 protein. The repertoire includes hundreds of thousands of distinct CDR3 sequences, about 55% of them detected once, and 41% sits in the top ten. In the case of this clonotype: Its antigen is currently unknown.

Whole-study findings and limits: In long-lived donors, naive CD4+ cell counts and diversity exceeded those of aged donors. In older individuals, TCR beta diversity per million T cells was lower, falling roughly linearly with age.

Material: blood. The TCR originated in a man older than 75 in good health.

As DNA, the CDR3 is TGTGCCAGCAGCGTAGACCCCCTAGGCGGGAGTTTGGAGACCCAGTACTTC. Its protein product is CASSVDPLGGSLETQYF. The V call is TRBV9, the J call TRBJ2-5; 7 positions match TRBD2. With V trimmed by 0 bases and J by 5 bases, 13 bases remained unmatched. This CDR3 is built from 17 residues. The V gene's germline CDR1 is SGDLS and CDR2 YYNGEE.